This T cell receptor (beta chain) was sequenced for a study of monozygotic twins with inflammatory bowel disease. As for this clonotype: Its target is not known.

With around 16 and 10 cycles respectively, two nested PCRs were carried out on TCRalpha and TCRbeta cDNA. TCRdb reanalyzed the 5' RACE reads and collapses them to one entry per CDR3 protein, without DNA. The sample holds a few hundred thousand distinct CDR3 sequences. This CDR3 is 16 amino acids long. Germline assignment: CDR1 DFQATT and CDR2 SNEGSKA (reference sequence). A 2.5 ml blood sample was drawn per donor. Study-wide results and caveats: Clonotypes shared with others were fewer in IBD patients than in healthy twins, especially with disease activity. The co-twins with IBD showed lower TCRbeta diversity (inverse Simpson) than their healthy siblings.

Sequencing was performed on blood. The chain joins TRBV20-1 to TRBJ2-5; without DNA, the TCRdb call of TRBD2 cannot be checked. The source of this sequence is a human donor with ulcerative colitis or Crohn's disease, or a healthy co-twin of an affected twin (not recorded which). The CDR3 region is CSARFSGREGLRTQYF.